Below are 27 T cell receptor beta chains sequenced from a single sample in a study of T cell responses to AZD1222 COVID-19 vaccine. Sequencing used immunoSEQ multiplex PCR; TCRdb keeps in-frame clones, though not all of them. This table holds approximately 150,000 clones, roughly nine tenths found once. This specimen was peripheral blood, taken on day 0 of AZD1222 vaccination. The receptors derive from an adult in good health.

The chain links TRBV29-1 to TRBJ1-1, with D perhaps TRBD1 (5 bases). Per germline, CDR1 SQVTM and CDR2 ANQGSEA. V lost 3 bases to trimming and J lost 0 bases, with 17 bases between them. This CDR3 is 16 amino acids long. The CDR3 DNA sequence: TGCAGCGTTGACCTTGGGGGATACAAGATGAACACTGAAGCTTTCTTT. Translation gives CSVDLGGYKMNTEAFF.

V and J are TRBV3-1 (or the pseudogene TRBV3-2) and TRBJ2-2, with D unresolved. The CDR3 is made up of 15 amino acids. CDR1 is LGHDT, CDR2 YNNKEL, per germline (reference sequence). V was shortened by 2 bases and J by 2 bases, with 9 bases between the two germline ends. CDR3 coding DNA: TGTGCCAGCAGCCAAACCCCGGCCAACACCGGGGAGCTGTTTTTT. Residues: CASSQTPANTGELFF.

The chain employs TRBV12-3 or TRBV12-4 and TRBJ1-4, with a weak D call TRBD1 (6 bases). This CDR3 contains 13 residues. Trimming cost V 5 bases and J 8 bases, with 12 bases left between them. The CDR3 nucleotides are TGTGCCAGCAGTCCGGACAGATGGGAAAAACTGTTTTTT. This sequence encodes CASSPDRWEKLFF.

The rearrangement joins TRBV13 to TRBJ1-2, with TRBD1 identical over 9 bases. The germline CDR1 and CDR2 sequences are PRHDT and FYEKMQ (reference sequence). J was trimmed by 6 bases and V by 5 bases; bases with no gene match: 16. This CDR3 comprises 17 residues. The chain's CDR3 is CASSKAGTGFYLDGYTF. CDR3 in DNA: TGTGCCAGCAGCAAAGCCGGGACAGGGTTTTATTTGGATGGCTACACCTTC.

CDR3 nucleotide sequence: TGTGCCAGCAGCATCTGGTTGGCCAGTGATGAGCAGTTCTTC. Its protein product is CASSIWLASDEQFF. The gene calls are TRBV7-6 and TRBJ2-1; D remains unclear. Trimming stripped 5 bases from V and 8 bases from J, with 16 bases between. Germline CDR1 is SGHVS and CDR2 is FNYEAQ. This CDR3 contains 14 residues.

This clone occurred a few times. The CDR3 loop is CASSPLLGELFF. Here the CDR3 DNA reads TGTGCCAGCAGTCCTTTACTGGGGGAGCTGTTTTTT. The chain combines TRBV12-3 or TRBV12-4 with TRBJ2-2, with D hard to call. Trimming cost V 5 bases and J 8 bases, with 9 bases left between them. This CDR3 region has 12 residues.

This clone has a handful of counts. The CDR3 region has the DNA TGCGCCAGCAGCTTGGCCTGGGGGGCTGGGCCCTACAATGAGCAGTTCTTC. Amino acid sequence: CASSLAWGAGPYNEQFF. This chain uses TRBV5-1 with TRBJ2-1; D may correspond to TRBD1 or TRBD2 (6 bases each). V lost 0 bases to trimming and J lost 2 bases, with 15 bases between them. The CDR3 is made up of 17 amino acids. Per germline, CDR1 SGHRS and CDR2 YFSETQ.

The V call is TRBV24-1, the J call TRBJ2-6; 7 bases agree with TRBD2. The CDR3 totals 16 residues. Germline V CDR1 and CDR2: KGHDR, SFDVKD. After removal of 4 bases from V and 2 bases from J, the junction contained 4 bases not matched to a gene. The CDR3 DNA is TGTGCCACCAGTGAGGCGGGGGTGGCTGGGGCCAACGTCCTGACTTTC. Translating gives CATSEAGVAGANVLTF.

The V gene is TRBV7-3, the J gene TRBJ1-2; TRBD1 matches at 8 bases. This CDR3 spans 13 amino acids. Germline V gene data show CDR1 as SGHTA and CDR2 as FQGTGA. The trim removed 4 bases at V and 8 bases at J, leaving 6 bases unmatched. The CDR3 loop is CASSSDRARGYTF. The CDR3 bases are TGTGCCAGCAGCTCGGACAGGGCGCGGGGCTACACCTTC.

V gene TRBV24-1 combines with J gene TRBJ2-3; TRBD1 might be the D (5 bases). Trimming removed 9 bases from V and 4 bases from J, with 16 bases in between. Germline CDR1 and CDR2: KGHDR and SFDVKD. The CDR3 is 14 amino acids. In nucleotides, the CDR3 is TGTGCCACCGAAGGGGCTGGGGCGGCAGATACGCAGTATTTT. Encoded protein: CATEGAGAADTQYF.

The chain links TRBV2 to TRBJ1-2; tentative D call: TRBD1 (5 bases). This CDR3 spans 15 amino acids. Germline assignment: CDR1 SNHLY and CDR2 FYNNEI. V lost 2 bases to trimming and J lost 2 bases, with 12 bases between them. As DNA, the CDR3 is TGTGCCAGCAGTGAAAGGGGCCGACTCAACTATGGCTACACCTTC. Amino acids: CASSERGRLNYGYTF.

The rearrangement uses TRBV6-2 or TRBV6-3 and TRBJ1-1, with D perhaps TRBD1 (5 bases). The CDR3 has 15 amino acids. V was cut by 2 bases and J by 5 bases, with 15 bases left in between. Germline CDR1 MNHEY, CDR2 SVGEGT. Written as DNA, the CDR3 is TGTGCCAGCAGTTACGGCCCCAGGGTGGGAACTGAAGCTTTCTTT. This sequence encodes CASSYGPRVGTEAFF.

The chain joins TRBV10-3 to TRBJ2-3; D is uncertain. The CDR3 consists of 15 residues. Germline CDR1 and CDR2: ENHRY and SYGVKD. V was cut by 0 bases and J by 2 bases, with 9 bases left in between. CDR3 bases: TGTGCCATCAGTGAGTCCTACAGCACCACAGATACGCAGTATTTT. Residues: CAISESYSTTDTQYF.

The chain is built from TRBV5-5 and TRBJ2-5; the match to TRBD1 covers 9 bases. Germline CDR1 reads SGHKS; CDR2 reads YYEKEE (reference sequence). With V trimmed by 4 bases and J by 2 bases, 6 bases remained unmatched. The CDR3 length is 15 residues. CDR3 sequence reads: CASSRLDRGQETQYF. Written as DNA, the CDR3 is TGTGCCAGCAGCCGGCTGGACAGGGGACAAGAGACCCAGTACTTC.

This sequence joins TRBV28 and TRBJ1-4; TRBD1 aligns across 9 bases. CDR3 length: 15 amino acids. In germline, CDR1 is MDHEN, CDR2 SYDVKM. With 7 bases clipped from V and 3 bases from J, the junction kept 6 bases outside the gene matches. The chain's CDR3 is CASNIGQGPNEKLFF. CDR3 bases: TGTGCCAGCAACATCGGACAGGGGCCTAATGAAAAACTGTTTTTT.

V is TRBV6-5 and J is TRBJ1-5; TRBD1 aligns across 9 bases. This CDR3 region has 14 residues. V shed 7 bases, J shed 7 bases, and the junction held 8 bases outside the gene matches. CDR1 is MNHEY, CDR2 SVGAGI, per germline. The CDR3, as DNA: TGTGCCAGCACCGGACAGGGGATCAGACAGCCCCAGCATTTT. This codes for CASTGQGIRQPQHF.

The J gene is TRBJ2-7, the V gene TRBV7-8, with 9 bases lining up with TRBD1. V shed 6 bases, J shed 3 bases, and the junction held 12 bases outside the gene matches. CDR1 and CDR2 from the germline V gene are SGHVS and FQNEAQ. The CDR3 extends over 16 amino acids. CDR3 sequence reads: CASRRGGQGIVYEQYV. The CDR3 DNA reads TGTGCCAGCAGGCGGGGAGGACAGGGGATAGTCTACGAGCAGTACGTC.

The chain employs TRBV7-8 and TRBJ1-1, with unresolved D. This CDR3 has 14 residues. V was cut by 3 bases and J by 0 bases, with 8 bases left in between. The germline gives CDR1 SGHVS, CDR2 FQNEAQ. This CDR3 is CASSFSRLNTEAFF. Here the CDR3 DNA reads TGTGCCAGCAGCTTCTCTCGGTTGAACACTGAAGCTTTCTTT.

This clone was observed a handful of times. This sample also contains other DNA sequences that code for the same CDR3. This chain uses TRBV7-3 with TRBJ2-1; 10 nucleotides line up with TRBD2. CDR1 and CDR2 (germline): SGHTA, FQGTGA. V was clipped by 2 bases and J by 6 bases; unmatched bases: 4. This CDR3 has 15 residues. The CDR3 sequence is CASSLGLAGVNEQFF. The DNA of the CDR3 is TGTGCCAGCAGCTTAGGGCTAGCGGGAGTCAATGAGCAGTTCTTC.

This sequence joins TRBV18 and TRBJ1-1, with D uncertain. Between the trimmed V and J ends, which lost 1 base and 2 bases, there was a span of 5 bases. The CDR3 length is 13 residues. CDR1 is KGHSH, CDR2 LQKENI, per germline. For the CDR3, the DNA is TGTGCCAGCTCACCACACACCAACACTGAAGCTTTCTTT. It encodes CASSPHTNTEAFF.

The chain employs TRBV30 and TRBJ2-7; 8 bases align to TRBD2. V dropped 0 bases and J dropped 3; count of bases not matched to a gene: 4. CDR1 is GTSNPN, CDR2 SVGIG, per germline (reference sequence). The CDR3 spans 14 residues. The CDR3 DNA sequence: TGTGCCTGGAGTGTACTCGGGGGGGACTACGAGCAGTACTTC. Translated, it gives CAWSVLGGDYEQYF.

The rearrangement joins TRBV5-1 to TRBJ2-1; TRBD2 agrees at 15 bases. The CDR3 contains 15 residues. V lost 0 bases and J lost 13; bases outside the gene matches: 5. Germline CDR1 and CDR2: SGHRS and YFSETQ. CDR3 DNA sequence: TGCGCCAGCAGCTTGGGGACTAGCGGGGGGGCGGTCCAGTTCTTC. It yields the protein CASSLGTSGGAVQFF.

This clone was seen a handful of times. The V and J genes are TRBV5-4 and TRBJ1-3; D remains unclear. CDR1 and CDR2 from the germline V gene are SGHNT and YYREEE (reference sequence). The CDR3 contains 13 residues. V shed 4 bases and J shed 4 bases, with 9 bases lying between them. For the CDR3, the DNA is TGTGCCAGCAGCCTCAACAGAGGAAACACCATATATTTT. Translating it yields CASSLNRGNTIYF. Full variable domain (missing parts from reference TRBV5-4 and TRBJ1-3): ETGVTQSPTHLIKTRGQQVTLRCSSQSGHNTVSWYQQALGQGPQFIFQYYREEENGRGNFPPRFSGLQFPNYSSELNVNALELDDSALYLCASSLNRGNTIYFGEGSWLTVV.

The V call is TRBV2, the J call TRBJ2-7; 14 bases align to TRBD2. CDR1 SNHLY and CDR2 FYNNEI come from the germline V gene. The CDR3 is 15 residues long. V gave up 8 bases and J gave up 5 bases; unmatched junction bases: 8. The CDR3 sequence is CASGLRGLAGDEQYF. In DNA, the CDR3 is TGTGCCAGCGGCTTAAGGGGACTAGCGGGAGACGAGCAGTACTTC.

The chain joins TRBV28 to TRBJ1-1; a weak D match, TRBD1 (5 bases). Per germline, CDR1 MDHEN and CDR2 SYDVKM. V was cut by 9 bases and J by 6 bases, with 14 bases left in between. CDR3 length: 12 amino acids. In DNA, the CDR3 is TGTGCCAGTTTCGTAGGGGTCTCTGAAGCTTTCTTT. Residues: CASFVGVSEAFF. Using reference TRBV28 and TRBJ1-1 for the parts outside the CDR3, the full variable domain is DVKVTQSSRYLVKRTGEKVFLECVQDMDHENMFWYRQDPGLGLRLIYFSYDVKMKEKGDIPEGYSVSREKKERFSLILESASTNQTSMYLCASFVGVSEAFFGQGTRLTVV.

The table lists this clone with a few counts. J is TRBJ1-5 and V is TRBV19; possibly TRBD1 for D (6 bases). Per germline, CDR1 LNHDA and CDR2 SQIVND (reference sequence). The CDR3 length is 15 residues. Trimming took off 7 bases at V and 3 bases at J, with 16 bases between the two ends. CDR3 sequence: CASMRGGGVNQPQHF. In DNA form, the CDR3 reads TGTGCCAGTATGAGAGGAGGGGGAGTCAATCAGCCCCAGCATTTT.

J is TRBJ2-7 and V is TRBV28, with no clear D. CDR3 length: 11 amino acids. The V end lost 9 bases, the J end lost 1 base, and 7 bases lay between the germline ends. CDR1 is MDHEN, CDR2 SYDVKM, per germline. CDR3: CASSGSYEQYF. In DNA form, the CDR3 reads TGTGCCAGTTCCGGGTCCTACGAGCAGTACTTC.